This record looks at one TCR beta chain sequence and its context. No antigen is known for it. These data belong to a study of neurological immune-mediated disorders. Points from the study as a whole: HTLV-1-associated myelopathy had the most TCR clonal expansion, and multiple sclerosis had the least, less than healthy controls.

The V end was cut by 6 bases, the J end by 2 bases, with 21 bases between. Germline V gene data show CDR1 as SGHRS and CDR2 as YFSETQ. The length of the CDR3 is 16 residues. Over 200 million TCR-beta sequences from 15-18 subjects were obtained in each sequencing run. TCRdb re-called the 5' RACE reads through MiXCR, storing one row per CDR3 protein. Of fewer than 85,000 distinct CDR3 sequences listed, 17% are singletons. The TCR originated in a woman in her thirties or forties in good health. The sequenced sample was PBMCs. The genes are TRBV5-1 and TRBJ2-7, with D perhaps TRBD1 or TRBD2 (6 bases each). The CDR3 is CASIFEGGGEPYEQYF. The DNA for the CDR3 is TGCGCCAGCATCTTTGAAGGAGGGGGAGAGCCCTACGAGCAGTACTTC.